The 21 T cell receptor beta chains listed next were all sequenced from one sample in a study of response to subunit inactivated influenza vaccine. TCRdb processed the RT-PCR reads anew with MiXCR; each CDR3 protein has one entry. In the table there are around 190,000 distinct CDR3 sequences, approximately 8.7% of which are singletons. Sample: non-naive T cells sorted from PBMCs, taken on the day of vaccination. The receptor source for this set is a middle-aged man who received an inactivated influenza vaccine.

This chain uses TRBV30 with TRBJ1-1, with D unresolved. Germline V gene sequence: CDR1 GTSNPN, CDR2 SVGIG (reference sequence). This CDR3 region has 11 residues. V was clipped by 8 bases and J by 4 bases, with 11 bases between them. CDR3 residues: CAGSGITEAFF. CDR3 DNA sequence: TGTGCCGGGTCGGGGATCACTGAAGCTTTCTTT.

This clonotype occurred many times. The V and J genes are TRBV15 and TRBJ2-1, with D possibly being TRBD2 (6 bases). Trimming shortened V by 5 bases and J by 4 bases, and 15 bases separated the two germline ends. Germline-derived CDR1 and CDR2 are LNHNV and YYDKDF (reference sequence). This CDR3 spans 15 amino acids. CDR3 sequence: CATSQDSGGYNEQFF. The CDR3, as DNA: TGTGCCACCAGCCAGGACTCAGGAGGGTACAATGAGCAGTTCTTC.

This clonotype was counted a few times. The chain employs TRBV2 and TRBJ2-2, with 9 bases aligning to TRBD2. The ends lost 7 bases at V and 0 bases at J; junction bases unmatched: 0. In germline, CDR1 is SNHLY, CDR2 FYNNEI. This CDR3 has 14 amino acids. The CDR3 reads CASTSGTNTGELFF. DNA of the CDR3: TGTGCCAGCACTAGCGGGACGAACACCGGGGAGCTGTTTTTT.

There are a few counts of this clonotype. The CDR3 DNA reads as TGCAGTGCTAGTAGGGGGGCCGAGGCCAAAAACATTCAGTACTTC. It yields the protein CSASRGAEAKNIQYF. The chain joins TRBV20-1 to TRBJ2-4; D may be TRBD1 or TRBD2 (6 bases each). Per the germline V gene, CDR1 is DFQATT and CDR2 is SNEGSKA (reference sequence). V lost 3 bases, J lost 1 base, and 13 bases lay in between. The CDR3 is made up of 15 amino acids.

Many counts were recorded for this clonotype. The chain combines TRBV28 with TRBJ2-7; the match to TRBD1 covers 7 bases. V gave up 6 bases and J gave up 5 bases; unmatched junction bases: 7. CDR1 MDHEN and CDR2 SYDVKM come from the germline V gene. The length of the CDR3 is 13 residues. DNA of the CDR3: TGTGCCAGCAGGTTAGAGGGGGCCCACGAGCAGTACTTC. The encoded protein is CASRLEGAHEQYF. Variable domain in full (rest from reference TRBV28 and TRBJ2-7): DVKVTQSSRYLVKRTGEKVFLECVQDMDHENMFWYRQDPGLGLRLIYFSYDVKMKEKGDIPEGYSVSREKKERFSLILESASTNQTSMYLCASRLEGAHEQYFGPGTRLTVT.

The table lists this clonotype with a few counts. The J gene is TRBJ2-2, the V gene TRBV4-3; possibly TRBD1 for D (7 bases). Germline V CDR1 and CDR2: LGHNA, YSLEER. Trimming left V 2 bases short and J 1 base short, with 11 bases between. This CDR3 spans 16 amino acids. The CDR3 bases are TGCGCCAGCAGCCAACAGGGGGGTCGGAACACCGGGGAGCTGTTTTTT. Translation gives CASSQQGGRNTGELFF.

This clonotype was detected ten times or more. CDR3 sequence reads: CASGVRDLTYEQYF. CDR3 DNA: TGTGCCAGCGGTGTGCGGGACCTCACTTACGAGCAGTACTTC. The rearrangement joins TRBV6-2 or TRBV6-3 to TRBJ2-7; TRBD2 is a possible D gene (6 bases). Trimming took off 8 bases at V and 4 bases at J, with 18 bases between the two ends. Germline lookup yields CDR1 MNHEY and CDR2 SVGEGT. The CDR3 runs to 14 residues.

CDR3 DNA: TGTGCCAGCAGCTTAGTCGGGGTAGTGGGCTACGAGCAGTACTTC. It translates to CASSLVGVVGYEQYF. The rearrangement links TRBV7-2 to TRBJ2-7, with D tentatively TRBD2 (5 bases). Trimming cost V 1 base and J 3 bases, with 13 bases left between them. The germline CDR1 and CDR2 sequences are SGHTA and FQGNSA. The CDR3 consists of 15 residues.

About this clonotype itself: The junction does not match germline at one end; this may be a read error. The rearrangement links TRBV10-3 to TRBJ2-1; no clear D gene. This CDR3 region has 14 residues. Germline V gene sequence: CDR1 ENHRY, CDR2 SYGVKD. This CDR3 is CAISESGGYIEQFF. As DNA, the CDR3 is TGTGCCATCAGTGAGTCGGGCGGTTACATTGAGCAGTTCTTC.

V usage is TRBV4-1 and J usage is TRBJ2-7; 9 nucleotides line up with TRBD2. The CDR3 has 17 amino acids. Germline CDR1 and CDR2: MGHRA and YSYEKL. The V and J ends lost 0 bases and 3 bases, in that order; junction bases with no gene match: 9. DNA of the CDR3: TGCGCCAGCAGCCAAGAAGCGACTAGCGGATTTATCTACGAGCAGTACTTC. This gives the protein CASSQEATSGFIYEQYF.

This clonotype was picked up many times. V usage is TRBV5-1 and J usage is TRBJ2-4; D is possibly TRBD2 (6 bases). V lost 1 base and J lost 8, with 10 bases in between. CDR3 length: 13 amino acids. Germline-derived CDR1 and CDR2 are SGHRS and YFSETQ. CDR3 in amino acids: CASSLNRRDIQYF. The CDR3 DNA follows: TGCGCCAGCAGCTTGAACCGGAGGGACATTCAGTACTTC.

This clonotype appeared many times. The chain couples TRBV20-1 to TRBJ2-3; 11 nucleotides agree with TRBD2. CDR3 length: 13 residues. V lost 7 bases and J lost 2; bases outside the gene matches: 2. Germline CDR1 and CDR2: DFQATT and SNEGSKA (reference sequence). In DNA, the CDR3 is TGCAGTGTGACTAGCGGGAACACAGATACGCAGTATTTT. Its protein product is CSVTSGNTDTQYF.

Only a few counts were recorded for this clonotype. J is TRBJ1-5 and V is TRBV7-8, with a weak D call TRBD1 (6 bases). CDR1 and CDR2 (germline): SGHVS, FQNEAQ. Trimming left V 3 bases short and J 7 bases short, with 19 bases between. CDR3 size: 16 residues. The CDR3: CASSFSYREVRQPQHF. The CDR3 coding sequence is TGTGCCAGCAGCTTTAGTTACAGGGAAGTGAGGCAGCCCCAGCATTTT.

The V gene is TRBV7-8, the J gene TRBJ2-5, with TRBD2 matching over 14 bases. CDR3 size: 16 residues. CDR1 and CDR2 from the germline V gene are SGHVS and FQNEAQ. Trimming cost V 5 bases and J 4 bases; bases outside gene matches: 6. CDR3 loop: CASSTRLAGGVETQYF. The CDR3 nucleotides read TGTGCCAGCAGCACCCGACTAGCGGGAGGGGTAGAGACCCAGTACTTC.

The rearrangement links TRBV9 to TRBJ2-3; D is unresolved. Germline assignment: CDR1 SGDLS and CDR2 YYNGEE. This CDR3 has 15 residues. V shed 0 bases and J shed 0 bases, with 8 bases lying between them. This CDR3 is CASSVEGPSTDTQYF. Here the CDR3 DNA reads TGTGCCAGCAGCGTAGAAGGTCCTAGCACAGATACGCAGTATTTT. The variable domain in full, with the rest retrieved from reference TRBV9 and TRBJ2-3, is DSGVTQTPKHLITATGQRVTLRCSPRSGDLSVYWYQQSLDQGLQFLIQYYNGEERAKGNILERFSAQQFPDLHSELNLSSLELGDSALYFCASSVEGPSTDTQYFGPGTRLTVL.

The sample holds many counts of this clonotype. In DNA form, the CDR3 reads TGTGCCACCAGCAGAGAAGGGGGGGTGGTCAGGGCAGATACGCAGTATTTT. Residues: CATSREGGVVRADTQYF. The rearrangement uses TRBV15 and TRBJ2-3, with a weak D call TRBD2 (7 bases). The germline V gene has CDR1 LNHNV and CDR2 YYDKDF (reference sequence). V shed 0 bases and J shed 4 bases, with 17 bases lying between them. CDR3 length equals 17 residues. Complete variable domain (other parts from reference TRBV15 and TRBJ2-3): DAMVIQNPRYQVTQFGKPVTLSCSQTLNHNVMYWYQQKSSQAPKLLFHYYDKDFNNEADTPDNFQSRRPNTSFCFLDIRSPGLGDTAMYLCATSREGGVVRADTQYFGPGTRLTVL.

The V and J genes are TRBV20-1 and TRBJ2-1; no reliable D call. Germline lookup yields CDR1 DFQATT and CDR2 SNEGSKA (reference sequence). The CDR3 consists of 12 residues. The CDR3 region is CSWKGSYNEQFF. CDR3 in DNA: TGCAGCTGGAAGGGCTCCTACAATGAGCAGTTCTTC.

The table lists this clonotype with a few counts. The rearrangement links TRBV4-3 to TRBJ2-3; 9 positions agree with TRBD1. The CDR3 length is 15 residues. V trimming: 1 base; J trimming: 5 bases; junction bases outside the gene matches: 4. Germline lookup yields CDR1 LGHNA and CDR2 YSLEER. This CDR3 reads CASSQVQGAVDTQYF. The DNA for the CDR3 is TGCGCCAGCAGCCAAGTACAGGGGGCGGTAGATACGCAGTATTTT.

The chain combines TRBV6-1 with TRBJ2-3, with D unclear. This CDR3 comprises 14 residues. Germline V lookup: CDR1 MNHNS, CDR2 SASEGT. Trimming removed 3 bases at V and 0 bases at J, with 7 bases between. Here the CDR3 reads CASSDDRSTDTQYF. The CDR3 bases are TGTGCCAGCAGTGACGACCGGAGCACAGATACGCAGTATTTT.

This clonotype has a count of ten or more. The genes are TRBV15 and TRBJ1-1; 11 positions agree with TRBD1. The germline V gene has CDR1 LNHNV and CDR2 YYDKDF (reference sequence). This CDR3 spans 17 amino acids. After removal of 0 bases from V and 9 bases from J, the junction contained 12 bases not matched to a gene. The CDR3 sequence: CATSREFLTGQGDQAFF. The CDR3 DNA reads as TGTGCCACCAGCAGAGAATTTCTGACGGGACAGGGGGACCAAGCTTTCTTT.

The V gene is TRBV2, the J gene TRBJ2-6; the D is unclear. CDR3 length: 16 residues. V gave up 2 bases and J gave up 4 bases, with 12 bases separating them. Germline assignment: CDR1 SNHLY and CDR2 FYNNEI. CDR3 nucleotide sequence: TGTGCCAGCAGTGAACTCGGCCAGTCGGGGGCCAACGTCCTGACTTTC. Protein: CASSELGQSGANVLTF. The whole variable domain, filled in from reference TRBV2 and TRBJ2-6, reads EPEVTQTPSHQVTQMGQEVILRCVPISNHLYFYWYRQILGQKVEFLVSFYNNEISEKSEIFDDQFSVERPDGSNFTLKIRSTKLEDSAMYFCASSELGQSGANVLTFGAGSRLTVL.